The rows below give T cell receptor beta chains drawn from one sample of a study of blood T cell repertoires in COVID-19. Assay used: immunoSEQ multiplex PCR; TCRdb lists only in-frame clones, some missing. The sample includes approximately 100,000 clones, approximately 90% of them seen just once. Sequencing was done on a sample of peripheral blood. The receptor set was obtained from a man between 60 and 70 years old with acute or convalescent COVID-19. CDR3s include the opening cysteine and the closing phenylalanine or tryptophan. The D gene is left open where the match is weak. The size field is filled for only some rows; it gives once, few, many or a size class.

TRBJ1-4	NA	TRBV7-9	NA	TGTGCCAGCAGCTTACAGTACAATGAAAAACTGTTTTTT	CASSLQYNEKLFF
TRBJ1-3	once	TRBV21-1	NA	TGTGCCAGCAGCGTCATACCTCGGACAGTCGGAAACACCATATATTTT	CASSVIPRTVGNTIYF
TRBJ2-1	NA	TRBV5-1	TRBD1	TGCGCCAGCAGCTTGAGTGCAGGGGGTCGGCGCAATGAGCAGTTCTTC	CASSLSAGGRRNEQFF
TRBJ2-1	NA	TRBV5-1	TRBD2	TGCGCCAGCAGTAGTAGCGGGAGCACCTACAATGAGCAGTTCTTC	CASSSSGSTYNEQFF
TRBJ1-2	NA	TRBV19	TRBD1	TGTGCCAGTAGTATAAGGGACAGCCATGGCTACACCTTC	CASSIRDSHGYTF
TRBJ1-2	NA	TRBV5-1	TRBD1	TGCGCCAGCAGCAGGACCCGGGGACAGGGGGATGGCTACACCTTC	CASSRTRGQGDGYTF
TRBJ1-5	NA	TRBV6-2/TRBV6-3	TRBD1	TGTGCCAGCAGCCCTCCCCGGAGACAGGGGAAAAGGTATCAGCCCCAGCATTTT	CASSPPRRQGKRYQPQHF
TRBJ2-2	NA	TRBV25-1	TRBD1	TGTGCCAGCTTAGCCGGGACAGGGGGCACCGGGGAGCTGTTTTTT	CASLAGTGGTGELFF
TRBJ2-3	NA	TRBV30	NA	TGTGCCTGGAGAGGCGGTAGCACAGATACGCAGTATTTT	CAWRGGSTDTQYF
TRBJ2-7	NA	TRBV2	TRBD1	TGTGCCAGCCGAGGACAGGCCACCCTCTACGAGCAGTACTTC	CASRGQATLYEQYF
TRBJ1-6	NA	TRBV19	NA	TGTGCCAGCTCAATGCAGCGGGGTTCACCCCTCCACTTT	CASSMQRGSPLHF
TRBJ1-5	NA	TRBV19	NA	TGTGCCAGTACCCAAAACACAGGGAGCAATCAGCCCCAGCATTTT	CASTQNTGSNQPQHF
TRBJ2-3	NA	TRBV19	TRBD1	TGTGCCACGGGACAGGGGGAAGATACGCAGTATTTT	CATGQGEDTQYF
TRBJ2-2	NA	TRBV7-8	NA	TGTGCCAGCAGCTCCCAGACTAGTCGAAACACCGGGGAGCTGTTTTTT	CASSSQTSRNTGELFF
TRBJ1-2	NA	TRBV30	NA	TGTGCCTGGAGTTCAACAGGTTTAGGAGGCTACACCTTC	CAWSSTGLGGYTF
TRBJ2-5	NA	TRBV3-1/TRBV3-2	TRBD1	TGTGCCAGCAGCCTAACGTCCCAGGGGGCTGAGGAGACCCAGTACTTC	CASSLTSQGAEETQYF
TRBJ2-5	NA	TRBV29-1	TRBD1	TGCAGCTCGCGACAGGGGGAGACCCAGTACTTC	CSSRQGETQYF
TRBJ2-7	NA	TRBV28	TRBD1	TGTGCCAGCAGTTACAGGATCGGACAGGGCAGCTCCTACGAGCAGTACTTC	CASSYRIGQGSSYEQYF
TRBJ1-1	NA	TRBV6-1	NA	TGTGCCAGCAGTGAACCCGACACTGAAGCTTTCTTT	CASSEPDTEAFF
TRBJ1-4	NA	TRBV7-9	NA	TGTGCCAGCAGCCGGGACACTTCGGAAAAACTGTTTTTT	CASSRDTSEKLFF
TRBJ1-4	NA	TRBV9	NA	TGTGCCAGCAGCGTAGGGGGAGGGAGGATCGATGAAAAACTGTTTTTT	CASSVGGGRIDEKLFF
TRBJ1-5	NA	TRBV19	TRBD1	TGTGCCAGTAGTCCAAGGACAGGGGGCAATCAGCCCCAGCATTTT	CASSPRTGGNQPQHF
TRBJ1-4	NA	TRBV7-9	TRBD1	TGTGCCAGCAGCCCTGGGGACAGCCCTAATGAAAAACTGTTTTTT	CASSPGDSPNEKLFF